Following are 31 T cell receptor beta chains from one sample sequenced in a study of blood T cell repertoires in COVID-19. TCRdb's copy holds only in-frame clones and misses some; the assay was immunoSEQ multiplex PCR. This sample yields 150,000 to 200,000 clones, of which approximately 85% are seen a single time; 11% belongs to the top ten. The specimen was peripheral blood. The receptors originated from a man aged 55-75 years with active or convalescent COVID-19.

The chain links TRBV3-1 (or the pseudogene TRBV3-2) to TRBJ2-1; TRBD2 might be the D (6 bases). Germline V gene sequence: CDR1 LGHDT, CDR2 YNNKEL (reference sequence). This CDR3 contains 15 residues. Trimming shortened V by 4 bases and J by 13 bases, and 23 bases separated the two germline ends. The CDR3 DNA sequence: TGTGCCAGCAGCCCTAGGGGACTCCCACACGGGGGTCAGTTCTTC. Its protein product is CASSPRGLPHGGQFF.

Note on this clone: This same CDR3 is encoded by further DNA sequences in the sample. The chain couples TRBV5-1 to TRBJ1-1; TRBD1 is a possible D gene (6 bases). The CDR3 runs 14 residues. V was shortened by 3 bases and J by 1 base, with 10 bases between the two germline ends. Germline V CDR1 and CDR2: SGHRS, YFSETQ. The CDR3 reads CASSSGQTNTEAFF. CDR3 DNA sequence: TGCGCCAGCAGCTCCGGACAGACGAACACTGAAGCTTTCTTT.

The chain has TRBV10-1 and TRBJ2-3, with 9 bases lining up with TRBD1. The length of the CDR3 is 16 residues. Germline V gene lookup returns CDR1 WNHNN and CDR2 SYGVQD (reference sequence). V trimming: 3 bases; J trimming: 5 bases; junction bases outside the gene matches: 9. CDR3 DNA: TGCGCCAGCAGTGATTGGGGGACAGGGACGAAAGATACGCAGTATTTT. This gives the protein CASSDWGTGTKDTQYF.

The chain couples TRBV5-6 to TRBJ2-1, with D tentatively TRBD1 (5 bases). The germline V and J ends were trimmed by 0 bases and 3 bases, with 13 bases remaining between them. This CDR3 spans 16 amino acids. Germline CDR1 reads SGHDT; CDR2 reads YYEEEE. In nucleotides, the CDR3 is TGTGCCAGCAGCTTGGGCCAGGGTGGTTACTACAATGAGCAGTTCTTC. Translating it yields CASSLGQGGYYNEQFF.

The chain is built from TRBV4-2 and TRBJ1-5; a possible D gene is TRBD1 (6 bases). The germline CDR1 and CDR2 sequences are LGHNA and YNFKEQ. The CDR3 contains 17 residues. Trimming removed 1 base from V and 1 base from J, with 14 bases in between. The CDR3 DNA sequence: TGTGCCAGCAGCCAAGTATGGACAGAGATGAGCAATCAGCCCCAGCATTTT. It encodes CASSQVWTEMSNQPQHF.

This rearrangement joins TRBV18 to TRBJ2-7; 7 nucleotides match TRBD2. The CDR3 totals 16 residues. The trim removed 1 base at V and 2 bases at J, leaving 8 bases unmatched. Germline V gene data show CDR1 as KGHSH and CDR2 as LQKENI. Here the CDR3 reads CASSPQSGGGTYEQYF. The CDR3 nucleotides are TGTGCCAGCTCACCACAGAGTGGCGGGGGAACCTACGAGCAGTACTTC.

V gene TRBV7-9 combines with J gene TRBJ2-1; the D gene is possibly TRBD1 (6 bases). This CDR3 has 13 residues. Trimming took off 5 bases at V and 6 bases at J, with 11 bases between the two ends. CDR1 and CDR2 (germline): SEHNR, FQNEAQ (reference sequence). CDR3 protein: CASSMDRPNEQFF. Written as DNA, the CDR3 is TGTGCCAGCAGCATGGACAGACCCAATGAGCAGTTCTTC.

The chain is built from TRBV2 and TRBJ2-1; D is perhaps TRBD2 (5 bases). V was cut by 2 bases and J by 6 bases, with 14 bases left in between. Germline V lookup: CDR1 SNHLY, CDR2 FYNNEI. This CDR3 region has 15 residues. The CDR3 sequence is CASSERVARPNEQFF. The DNA of the CDR3 is TGTGCCAGCAGTGAAAGGGTAGCGAGGCCCAATGAGCAGTTCTTC.

This chain joins TRBV28 and TRBJ2-5; D remains ambiguous. Germline loops: CDR1 MDHEN, CDR2 SYDVKM. The CDR3 runs 14 residues. V lost 2 bases to trimming and J lost 4 bases, with 11 bases between them. CDR3 loop: CASSLGGRLETQYF. In DNA, the CDR3 is TGTGCCAGCAGTTTAGGCGGCCGCCTAGAGACCCAGTACTTC.

The V gene is TRBV4-1, the J gene TRBJ1-2, with 9 bases aligning to TRBD1. Germline CDR1 reads MGHRA; CDR2 reads YSYEKL. The CDR3 runs 17 residues. The junction had 13 bases not matched to a gene; V was cut back by 4 bases and J by 4 bases. The CDR3 DNA follows: TGCGCCAGCAGCCTCACGTTTGGGACAGGGACCAGCTATGGCTACACCTTC. This translates into CASSLTFGTGTSYGYTF.

The chain employs TRBV7-4 and TRBJ2-5; a possible D gene is TRBD2 (6 bases). The CDR3 is 18 residues long. The germline V gene encodes CDR1 SGHVT and CDR2 SQSDAQ. The germline V and J ends were trimmed by 1 base and 5 bases, with 23 bases remaining between them. The CDR3 sequence: CASSLVISGECYVETQYF. In nucleotides, the CDR3 is TGTGCCAGCAGCTTAGTTATTAGCGGCGAGTGTTACGTCGAGACCCAGTACTTC. The variable domain in full, with the rest retrieved from reference TRBV7-4 and TRBJ2-5, is GAGVSQSPRYKVAKRGRDVALRCDSISGHVTLYWYRQTLGQGSEVLTYSQSDAQRDKSGRPSGRFSAERPERSVSTLKIQRTEQGDSAVYLCASSLVISGECYVETQYFGPGTRLLVL.

The V call is TRBV5-1, the J call TRBJ2-5, with D possibly being TRBD1 (7 bases). CDR1 SGHRS and CDR2 YFSETQ come from the germline V gene. The CDR3 totals 13 residues. The ends were cut back, 2 bases at V and 5 bases at J, with 10 bases in the middle. This CDR3 reads CASSFAGGETQYF. CDR3 nucleotides: TGCGCCAGCAGCTTTGCAGGGGGGGAGACCCAGTACTTC.

The V and J genes are TRBV7-3 and TRBJ1-6; a possible D gene is TRBD1 (5 bases). Germline values: CDR1 SGHTA, CDR2 FQGTGA. This CDR3 spans 14 amino acids. Trimming removed 5 bases from V and 7 bases from J, with 12 bases in between. Written as DNA, the CDR3 is TGTGCCAGCAGCCGCGGGGACCCAAATTCACCCCTCCACTTT. Encoded protein: CASSRGDPNSPLHF.

This clone is a singleton in its sample. This sequence joins TRBV27 and TRBJ1-2; 7 positions agree with TRBD1. From germline, CDR1 is MNHEY and CDR2 SMNVEV (reference sequence). The CDR3 has 13 amino acids. V was clipped by 6 bases and J by 4 bases; unmatched bases: 5. CDR3 sequence reads: CASSWTGPYGYTF. CDR3 nucleotides: TGTGCCAGCAGCTGGACAGGCCCCTATGGCTACACCTTC.

The CDR3 protein is CASGLAGADTQYF. The DNA of the CDR3 is TGCGCCAGTGGACTAGCGGGGGCAGATACGCAGTATTTT. The chain links TRBV10-1 to TRBJ2-3; the match to TRBD2 covers 13 bases. The CDR3 sequence is 13 residues long. The trim removed 9 bases at V and 4 bases at J, leaving 1 base unmatched. CDR1 is WNHNN and CDR2 is SYGVQD in the germline V gene (reference sequence).

This clone was counted only a few times. The rearrangement links TRBV19 to TRBJ2-5; TRBD1 agrees at 7 bases. Trimming cost V 3 bases and J 7 bases; bases outside gene matches: 5. Germline V gives CDR1 LNHDA, CDR2 SQIVND (reference sequence). This CDR3 comprises 13 residues. CDR3 nucleotides: TGTGCCAGTAGTATTGGGACAGTCGGGACCCAGTACTTC. Protein: CASSIGTVGTQYF.

The chain is built from TRBV20-1 and TRBJ2-5, with D tentatively TRBD2 (6 bases). The germline CDR1 and CDR2 sequences are DFQATT and SNEGSKA (reference sequence). The CDR3 spans 11 residues. With 6 bases removed from V and 5 bases from J, the gap between germline ends came to 10 bases. The CDR3 nucleotides read TGCAGTGCGGGAGGCTCGGAGACCCAGTACTTC. Translated, it gives CSAGGSETQYF.

J is TRBJ1-2 and V is TRBV4-1; the match to TRBD1 covers 11 bases. Germline loops: CDR1 MGHRA, CDR2 YSYEKL. J was trimmed by 7 bases and V by 1 base; bases with no gene match: 17. The CDR3 length is 19 residues. CDR3 nucleotide sequence: TGCGCCAGCAGCCAAGTCCTCCGGGACAGGGGGGACCGTCTACGTGGCTACACCTTC. Encoded protein: CASSQVLRDRGDRLRGYTF.

The count of this clone is one. The rearrangement joins TRBV7-9 to TRBJ1-3; TRBD1 matches 9 bases. V was pared by 5 bases and J by 2 bases, with 7 bases of the junction left unmatched. There are 16 residues in the CDR3. Germline CDR1 reads SEHNR; CDR2 reads FQNEAQ (reference sequence). CDR3 loop: CASSRRQGVTGNTIYF. CDR3 nucleotide sequence: TGTGCCAGCAGCCGGAGACAGGGGGTAACTGGAAACACCATATATTTT. The variable domain in full, with the rest retrieved from reference TRBV7-9 and TRBJ1-3, is DTGVSQNPRHKITKRGQNVTFRCDPISEHNRLYWYRQTLGQGPEFLTYFQNEAQLEKSRLLSDRFSAERPKGSFSTLEIQRTEQGDSAMYLCASSRRQGVTGNTIYFGEGSWLTVV.

The rearrangement uses TRBV15 and TRBJ1-6; 7 bases match TRBD1. CDR1 is LNHNV and CDR2 is YYDKDF in the germline V gene (reference sequence). The CDR3 has 14 residues. V was pared by 1 base and J by 8 bases, with 2 bases of the junction left unmatched. The CDR3: CATSRGQGDSPLHF. CDR3 bases: TGTGCCACCAGCAGAGGACAGGGTGATTCACCCCTCCACTTT.

To note about this clone: One end of the junction is discordant with germline, which a read error may explain. V is TRBV19 and J is TRBJ1-1; 7 bases are a match to TRBD1. Germline CDR1 is LNHDA and CDR2 is SQIVND (reference sequence). The CDR3 extends over 15 amino acids. CDR3 DNA sequence: TGTGCCAGTAGTATGTACCAGGGGGTGAAGACTGAAGCTTTCTTT. Protein: CASSMYQGVKTEAFF.

The chain uses TRBV29-1 and TRBJ1-2, with a possible D match to TRBD1 (5 bases). The CDR3 spans 13 residues. V was shortened by 7 bases and J by 4 bases, with 16 bases between the two germline ends. Germline values: CDR1 SQVTM, CDR2 ANQGSEA. The chain's CDR3 is CSADSGGVYGYTF. In DNA, the CDR3 is TGCAGCGCAGACAGTGGAGGGGTCTATGGCTACACCTTC.

V usage is TRBV18 and J usage is TRBJ1-1; perhaps TRBD1 as D (6 bases). Trimming shortened V by 0 bases and J by 4 bases, and 15 bases separated the two germline ends. Germline CDR1 and CDR2: KGHSH and LQKENI. This CDR3 comprises 16 residues. This CDR3 reads CASSPPNRDKGTEAFF. The CDR3 DNA follows: TGTGCCAGCTCACCACCTAATCGGGACAAGGGCACTGAAGCTTTCTTT.

DNA of the CDR3: TGTGCCATCAGTGAGTCGAACAGGGTGGCCGGGGAGCTGTTTTTT. Translated: CAISESNRVAGELFF. This chain joins TRBV10-3 and TRBJ2-2, with a tentative D call TRBD1 (6 bases). Trimming cost V 0 bases and J 6 bases, with 11 bases left between them. CDR3 size: 15 residues. Looked up from germline, CDR1 is ENHRY and CDR2 is SYGVKD.

This rearrangement joins TRBV28 to TRBJ2-3; 7 bases are shared with TRBD2. This CDR3 region has 14 residues. The germline gives CDR1 MDHEN, CDR2 SYDVKM. The CDR3: CAFGGVGSTDTQYF. For the CDR3, the DNA is TGTGCTTTTGGGGGGGTCGGGAGCACAGATACGCAGTATTTT.

This rearrangement joins TRBV21-1 to TRBJ2-2; the table calls TRBD1, which could not be checked here. TRBV21-1 is assigned pseudogene status. The CDR3 is made up of 18 amino acids. The CDR3 DNA is TGTGCCAGCAGCAAAAAGGGACCGGGACAGGGCGACACCGGGGAGCTGTTTTTT. Amino acids: CASSKKGPGQGDTGELFF.

The CDR3 DNA reads TGTGCCAGCACCCCCCGGGCGGGACCCTCCTACAATGAGCAGTTCTTC. As protein: CASTPRAGPSYNEQFF. The chain has TRBV3-1 (or the pseudogene TRBV3-2) and TRBJ2-1, with D maybe TRBD2 (6 bases). V was cut by 7 bases and J by 0 bases, with 16 bases left in between. This CDR3 comprises 16 residues. Germline V lookup: CDR1 LGHDT, CDR2 YNNKEL (reference sequence).

The chain carries TRBV19 and TRBJ2-7, with TRBD2 matching over 8 bases. Per the germline V gene, CDR1 is LNHDA and CDR2 is SQIVND (reference sequence). J was trimmed by 0 bases and V by 4 bases; bases with no gene match: 5. The CDR3 loop spans 15 amino acids. Written as DNA, the CDR3 is TGTGCCAGTAGTAGGGCGGGGGGCAGCTCCTACGAGCAGTACTTC. The encoded protein is CASSRAGGSSYEQYF.

The V and J genes are TRBV5-1 and TRBJ1-2, with 9 bases identical to TRBD1. The germline CDR1 and CDR2 sequences are SGHRS and YFSETQ. V shed 0 bases and J 4 bases; nucleotides not matched to a gene: 4. The CDR3 runs 15 residues. The CDR3, as DNA: TGCGCCAGCAGCTTGGGGACAGGGGACCCCTATGGCTACACCTTC. Translated, it gives CASSLGTGDPYGYTF.

The chain has TRBV7-2 and TRBJ1-4; TRBD1 agrees at 11 bases. Germline V gene lookup returns CDR1 SGHTA and CDR2 FQGNSA. The CDR3 runs to 14 residues. With 5 bases clipped from V and 5 bases from J, the junction kept 1 base outside the gene matches. The DNA of the CDR3 is TGTGCCAGCAGCCGGGACAGGGGGAATGAAAAACTGTTTTTT. This sequence encodes CASSRDRGNEKLFF.

The genes are TRBV4-1 and TRBJ1-4; 12 nucleotides align to TRBD1. In germline, CDR1 is MGHRA, CDR2 YSYEKL. After removal of 4 bases from V and 5 bases from J, the junction contained 11 bases not matched to a gene. CDR3 length equals 18 residues. CDR3 sequence: CASSRRSPGQGANEKLFF. CDR3 coding DNA: TGCGCCAGCAGCCGAAGGAGTCCGGGACAGGGGGCGAATGAAAAACTGTTTTTT.